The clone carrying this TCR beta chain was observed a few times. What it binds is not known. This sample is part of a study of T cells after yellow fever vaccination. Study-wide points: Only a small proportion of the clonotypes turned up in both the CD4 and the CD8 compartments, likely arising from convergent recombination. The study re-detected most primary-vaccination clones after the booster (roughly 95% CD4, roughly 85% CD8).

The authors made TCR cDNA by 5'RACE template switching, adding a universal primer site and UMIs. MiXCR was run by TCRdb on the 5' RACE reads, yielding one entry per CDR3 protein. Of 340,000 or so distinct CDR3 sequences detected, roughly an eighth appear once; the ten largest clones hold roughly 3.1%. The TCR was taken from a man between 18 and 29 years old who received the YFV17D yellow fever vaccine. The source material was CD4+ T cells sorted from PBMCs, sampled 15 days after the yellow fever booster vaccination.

As DNA, the CDR3 is TGTGCCAGCTCACCAGTGACAGGGTTTGGAAACACCATATATTTT. Translation: CASSPVTGFGNTIYF. The genes are TRBV18 and TRBJ1-3; 7 bases are a match to TRBD1. Germline V gene data show CDR1 as KGHSH and CDR2 as LQKENI. The V and J ends lost 2 bases and 3 bases, in that order; junction bases with no gene match: 4. This CDR3 has 15 residues.